This TCR beta chain comes out of a study of blood T cell repertoires in COVID-19. This CDR3 has 14 residues. CDR1 is MNHEY and CDR2 is SVGEGT in the germline V gene. V was pared by 2 bases and J by 6 bases, with 13 bases between. The table came from immunoSEQ multiplex PCR; TCRdb's copy has only in-frame clones and leaves some out. The profile covers under 150,000 clones, with about four fifths appearing a single time and around 8% taken by the ten largest. This TCR was sampled from a woman aged 35 to 49 with acute or convalescent COVID-19. The V gene is TRBV6-2 or TRBV6-3, the J gene TRBJ2-5, with no clear D. Material: peripheral blood. CDR3 DNA: TGTGCCAGCAGTTACCGTCAGACTCCCAAGACCCAGTACTTC. Protein product: CASSYRQTPKTQYF.